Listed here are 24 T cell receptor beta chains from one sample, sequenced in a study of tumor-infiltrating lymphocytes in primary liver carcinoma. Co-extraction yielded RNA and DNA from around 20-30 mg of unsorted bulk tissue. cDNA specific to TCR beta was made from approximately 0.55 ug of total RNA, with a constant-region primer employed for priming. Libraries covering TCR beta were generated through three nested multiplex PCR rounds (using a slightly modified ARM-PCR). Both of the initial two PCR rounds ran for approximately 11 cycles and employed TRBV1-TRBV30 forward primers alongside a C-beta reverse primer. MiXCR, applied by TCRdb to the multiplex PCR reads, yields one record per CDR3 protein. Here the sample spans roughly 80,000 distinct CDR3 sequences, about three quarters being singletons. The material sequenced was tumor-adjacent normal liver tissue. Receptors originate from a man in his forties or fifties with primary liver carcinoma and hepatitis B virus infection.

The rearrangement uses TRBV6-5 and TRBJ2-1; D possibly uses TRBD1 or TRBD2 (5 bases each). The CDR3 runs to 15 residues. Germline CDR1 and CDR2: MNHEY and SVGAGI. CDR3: CACSPGPLTRNEQFF. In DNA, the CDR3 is TGTGCATGCAGTCCGGGACCACTAACACGCAATGAGCAGTTCTTC.

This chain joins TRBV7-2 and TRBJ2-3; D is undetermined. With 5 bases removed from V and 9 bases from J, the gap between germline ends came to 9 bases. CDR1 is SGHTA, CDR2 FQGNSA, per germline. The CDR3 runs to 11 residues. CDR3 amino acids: CASSPLGTQYF. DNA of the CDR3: TGTGCCAGCAGCCCCTTAGGGACGCAGTATTTT.

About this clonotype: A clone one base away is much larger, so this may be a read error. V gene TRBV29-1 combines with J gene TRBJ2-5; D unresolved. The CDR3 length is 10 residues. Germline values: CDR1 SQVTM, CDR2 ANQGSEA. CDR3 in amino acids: CIVDQETQCF. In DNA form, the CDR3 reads TGCATCGTTGACCAAGAGACCCAGTGCTTC. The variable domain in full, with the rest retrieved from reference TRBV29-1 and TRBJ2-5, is SAVISQKPSRDICQRGTSLTIQCQVDSQVTMMFWYRQQPGQSLTLIATANQGSEATYESGFVIDKFPISRPNLTFSTLTVSNMSPEDSSIYLCIVDQETQCFGPGTRLLVL.

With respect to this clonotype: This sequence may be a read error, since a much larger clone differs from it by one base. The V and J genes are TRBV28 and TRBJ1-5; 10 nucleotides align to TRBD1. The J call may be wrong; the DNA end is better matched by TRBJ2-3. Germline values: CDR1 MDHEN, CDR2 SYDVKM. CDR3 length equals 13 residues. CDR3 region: CASATGGNQPQYF. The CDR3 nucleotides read TGTGCCAGCGCGACAGGGGGCAATCAGCCCCAGTATTTT.

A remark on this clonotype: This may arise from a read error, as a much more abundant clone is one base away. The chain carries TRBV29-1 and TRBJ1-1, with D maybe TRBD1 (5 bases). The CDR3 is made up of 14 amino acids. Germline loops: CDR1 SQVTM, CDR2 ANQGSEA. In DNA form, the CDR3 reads TGCGGCGTTGATTCGGCAGGGAGTTATACTGAAGCTTTCTTT. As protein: CGVDSAGSYTEAFF. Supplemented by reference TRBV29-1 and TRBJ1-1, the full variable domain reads SAVISQKPSRDICQRGTSLTIQCQVDSQVTMMFWYRQQPGQSLTLIATANQGSEATYESGFVIDKFPISRPNLTFSTLTVSNMSPEDSSIYLCGVDSAGSYTEAFFGQGTRLTVV.

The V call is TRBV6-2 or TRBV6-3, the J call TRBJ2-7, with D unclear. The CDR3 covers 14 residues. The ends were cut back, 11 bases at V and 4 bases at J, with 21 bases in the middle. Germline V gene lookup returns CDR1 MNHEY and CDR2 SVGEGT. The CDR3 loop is CAGNDAMGRYEQYF. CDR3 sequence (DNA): TGTGCCGGCAACGACGCCATGGGAAGGTACGAGCAGTACTTC.

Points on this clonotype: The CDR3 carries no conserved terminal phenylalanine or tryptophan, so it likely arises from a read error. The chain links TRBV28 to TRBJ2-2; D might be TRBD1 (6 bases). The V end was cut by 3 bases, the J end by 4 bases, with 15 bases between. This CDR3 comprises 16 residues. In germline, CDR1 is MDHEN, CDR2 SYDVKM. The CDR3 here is CASSLAQGTPTGELFS. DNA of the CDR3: TGTGCCAGCAGTTTGGCACAGGGTACCCCCACCGGGGAGCTGTTTTCT.

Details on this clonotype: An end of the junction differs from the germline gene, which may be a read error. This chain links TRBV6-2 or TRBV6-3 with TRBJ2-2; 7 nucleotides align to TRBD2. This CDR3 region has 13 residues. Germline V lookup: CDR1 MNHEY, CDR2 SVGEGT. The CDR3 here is CTNSYFLSGELLF. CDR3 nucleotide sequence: TGTACCAACAGTTACTTCTTAAGCGGGGAGCTGCTTTTT.

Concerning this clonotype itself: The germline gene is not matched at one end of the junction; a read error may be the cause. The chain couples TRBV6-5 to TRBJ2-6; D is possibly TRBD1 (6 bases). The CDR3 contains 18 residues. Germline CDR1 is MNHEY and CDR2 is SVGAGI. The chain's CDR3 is CASSAKAGTPSRAKVLTF. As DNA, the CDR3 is TGTGCCAGCAGCGCGAAGGCCGGGACACCGTCTCGGGCCAAAGTCCTGACTTTC.

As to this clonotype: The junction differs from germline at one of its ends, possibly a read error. The CDR3 protein is CAGSLEVGQETQYF. CDR3 nucleotide sequence: TGTGCCGGCAGCTTGGAGGTTGGCCAAGAGACCCAGTACTTC. The chain is built from TRBV5-6 and TRBJ2-5, with a weak D call TRBD2 (5 bases). The CDR3 is made up of 14 amino acids. Germline CDR1 SGHDT, CDR2 YYEEEE.

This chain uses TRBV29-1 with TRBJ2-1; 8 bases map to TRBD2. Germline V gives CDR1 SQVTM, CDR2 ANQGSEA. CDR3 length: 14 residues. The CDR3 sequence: CSHRTSGDYNEQFF. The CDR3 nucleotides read TGCAGTCACCGTACTAGCGGAGACTACAATGAGCAGTTCTTC.

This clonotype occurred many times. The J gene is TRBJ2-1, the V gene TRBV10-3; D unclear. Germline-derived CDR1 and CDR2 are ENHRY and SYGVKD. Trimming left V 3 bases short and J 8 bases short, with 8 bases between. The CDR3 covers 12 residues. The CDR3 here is CAISEGFDEQFF. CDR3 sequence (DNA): TGTGCCATCAGTGAAGGATTTGATGAGCAGTTCTTC.

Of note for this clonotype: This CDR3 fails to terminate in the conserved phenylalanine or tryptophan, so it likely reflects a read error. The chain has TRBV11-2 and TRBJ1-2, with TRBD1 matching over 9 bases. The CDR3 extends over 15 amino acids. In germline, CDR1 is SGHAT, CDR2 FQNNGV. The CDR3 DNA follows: TGCGCCAGCAGCTATACAGGGGGCTCCTCCCCTTGCTACACCCTC. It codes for CASSYTGGSSPCYTL.

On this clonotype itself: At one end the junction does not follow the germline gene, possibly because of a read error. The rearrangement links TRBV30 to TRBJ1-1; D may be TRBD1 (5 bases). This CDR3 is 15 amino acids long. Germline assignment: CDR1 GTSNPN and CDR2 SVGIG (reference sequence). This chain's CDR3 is CTWSSCDSVNTEAFF. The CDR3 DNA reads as TGTACCTGGAGTTCATGTGACAGCGTGAACACTGAAGCTTTCTTT. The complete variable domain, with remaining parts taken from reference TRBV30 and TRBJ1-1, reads SQTIHQWPATLVQPVGSPLSLECTVEGTSNPNLYWYRQAAGRGLQLLFYSVGIGQISSEVPQNLSASRPQDRQFILSSKKLLLSDSGFYLCTWSSCDSVNTEAFFGQGTRLTVV.

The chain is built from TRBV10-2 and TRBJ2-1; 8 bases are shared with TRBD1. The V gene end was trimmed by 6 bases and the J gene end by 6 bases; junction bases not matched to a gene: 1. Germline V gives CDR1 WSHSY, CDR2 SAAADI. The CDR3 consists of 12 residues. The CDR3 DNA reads TGCGCCAGCAGCGACAGGGGCAATGAGCAGTTCTTC. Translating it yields CASSDRGNEQFF.

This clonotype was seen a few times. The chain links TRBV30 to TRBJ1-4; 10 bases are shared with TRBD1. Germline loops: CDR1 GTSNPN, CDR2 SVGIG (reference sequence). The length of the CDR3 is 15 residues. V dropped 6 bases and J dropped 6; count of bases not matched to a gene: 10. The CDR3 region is CACTDRGRGDEKLFF. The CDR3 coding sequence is TGTGCCTGCACAGACAGGGGGCGAGGGGATGAAAAACTGTTTTTT.

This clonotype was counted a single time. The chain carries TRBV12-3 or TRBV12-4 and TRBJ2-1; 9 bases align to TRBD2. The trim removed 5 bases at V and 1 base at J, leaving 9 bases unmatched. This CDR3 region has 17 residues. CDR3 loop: CASSLPLLAGSYNEQFF. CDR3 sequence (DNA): TGTGCCAGCAGTCTCCCCTTACTAGCGGGTTCCTACAATGAGCAGTTCTTC.

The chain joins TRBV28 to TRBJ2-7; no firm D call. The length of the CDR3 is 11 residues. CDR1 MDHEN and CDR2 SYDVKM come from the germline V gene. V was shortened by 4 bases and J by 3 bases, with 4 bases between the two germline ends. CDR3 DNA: TGTGCCAGCAGTTGGGGCTACGAGCAGTACTTC. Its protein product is CASSWGYEQYF.

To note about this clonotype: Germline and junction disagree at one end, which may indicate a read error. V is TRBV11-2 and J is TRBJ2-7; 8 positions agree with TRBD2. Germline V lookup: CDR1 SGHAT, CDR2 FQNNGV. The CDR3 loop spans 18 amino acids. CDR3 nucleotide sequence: TGTGCCAACAGCTTAGTCCCCGGGACTAGTGGGAGGGAGCGTGAGCAGTACTTC. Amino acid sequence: CANSLVPGTSGREREQYF.

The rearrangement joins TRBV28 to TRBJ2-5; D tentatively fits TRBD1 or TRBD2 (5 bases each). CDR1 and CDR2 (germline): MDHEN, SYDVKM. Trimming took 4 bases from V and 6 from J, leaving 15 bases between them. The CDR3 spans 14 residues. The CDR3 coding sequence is TGTGCCAGCAGTTGGGACCACCTCAGGCAGACCCAGTACTTC. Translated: CASSWDHLRQTQYF.

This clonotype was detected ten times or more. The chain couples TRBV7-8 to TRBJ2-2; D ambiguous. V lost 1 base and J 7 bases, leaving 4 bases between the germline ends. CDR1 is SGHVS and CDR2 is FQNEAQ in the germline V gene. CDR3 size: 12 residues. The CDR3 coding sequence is TGTGCCAGCAGCTTAGAAATCGGGGAGCTGTTTTTT. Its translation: CASSLEIGELFF.

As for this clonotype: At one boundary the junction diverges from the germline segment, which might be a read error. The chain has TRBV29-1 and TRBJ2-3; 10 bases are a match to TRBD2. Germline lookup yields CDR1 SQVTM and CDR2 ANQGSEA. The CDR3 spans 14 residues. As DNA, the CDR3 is TGTAGCGTCACTCTAGCGGGAGTAACATATACGCAGTATTTT. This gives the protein CSVTLAGVTYTQYF.

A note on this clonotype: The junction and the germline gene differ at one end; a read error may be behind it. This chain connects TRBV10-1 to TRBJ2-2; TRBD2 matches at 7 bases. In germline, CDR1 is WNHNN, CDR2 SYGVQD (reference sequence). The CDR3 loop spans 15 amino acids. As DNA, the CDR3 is TGCACCAGCAGTGAGTTTAGCGGGCGAACCGGGGAGCTGTTTTTT. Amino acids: CTSSEFSGRTGELFF.

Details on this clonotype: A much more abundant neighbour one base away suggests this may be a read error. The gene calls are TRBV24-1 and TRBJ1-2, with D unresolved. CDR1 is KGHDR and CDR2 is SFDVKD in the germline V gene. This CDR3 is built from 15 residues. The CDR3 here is CAASDLPTLNYGYTF. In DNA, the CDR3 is TGTGCCGCCAGTGATTTACCGACACTCAACTATGGCTACACCTTC.